The 14 T cell receptor beta chains reported below all come from one sample, sequenced in a study of blood T cells in healthy people across ages. A second 7 to 11 cycle PCR used barcoded and J-beta primers. TCRdb independently ran MiXCR on the 5' RACE reads; one entry per CDR3 protein. The table includes more than 800,000 distinct CDR3 sequences, about 30% detected once. Sequencing used blood. The receptors originated from a woman older than 75 in good health.

This clonotype occurred many times. The chain joins TRBV29-1 to TRBJ2-7; the D is unclear. CDR3 length equals 13 residues. Germline V CDR1 and CDR2: SQVTM, ANQGSEA. Trimming took off 4 bases at V and 4 bases at J, with 14 bases between the two ends. Written as DNA, the CDR3 is TGCAGCGTTGTAACACTTGGGAAGTACGAGCAGTACTTC. This codes for CSVVTLGKYEQYF.

The sample holds many counts of this clonotype. This rearrangement joins TRBV7-4 to TRBJ1-2; 7 nucleotides agree with TRBD1. V shed 1 base, J shed 8 bases, and the junction held 7 bases outside the gene matches. Germline CDR1 is SGHVT and CDR2 is SQSDAQ. The CDR3 is 14 residues long. Here the CDR3 reads CASSLVVGGRGYTF. CDR3 DNA: TGTGCCAGCAGCTTAGTCGTAGGGGGCAGAGGCTACACCTTC. The complete variable domain, with remaining parts taken from reference TRBV7-4 and TRBJ1-2, reads GAGVSQSPRYKVAKRGRDVALRCDSISGHVTLYWYRQTLGQGSEVLTYSQSDAQRDKSGRPSGRFSAERPERSVSTLKIQRTEQGDSAVYLCASSLVVGGRGYTFGSGTRLTVV.

This clonotype was picked up many times. This chain joins TRBV20-1 and TRBJ2-7, with 8 bases identical to TRBD2. This CDR3 is 15 amino acids long. With V trimmed by 0 bases and J by 3 bases, 7 bases remained unmatched. The germline V gene has CDR1 DFQATT and CDR2 SNEGSKA (reference sequence). The CDR3: CSARDVQRGNYEQYF. CDR3 sequence (DNA): TGCAGTGCTAGAGATGTGCAGCGGGGGAACTACGAGCAGTACTTC.

This clonotype appeared a few times. This chain joins TRBV10-1 and TRBJ2-7; 9 bases align to TRBD1. Gene TRBJ2-5 matches the end of the DNA better, so the J call may be wrong. The CDR3 has 15 amino acids. Germline loops: CDR1 WNHNN, CDR2 SYGVQD (reference sequence). The CDR3 DNA sequence: TGCGCCAGCAGTGAGTCAACAGGGGGCGACGAGACCCAGTACTTC. Amino acid sequence: CASSESTGGDETQYF.

On this clonotype: It may be a read error: a sequence one base away is much more abundant. The chain combines TRBV11-3 with TRBJ2-7; TRBD1 is a possible D gene (5 bases). Judging by the DNA end, TRBJ2-5 fits better; the J call may be wrong. This CDR3 is 14 amino acids long. CDR1 SGHNT and CDR2 YENEEA come from the germline V gene. Here the CDR3 reads CACSSSRGLETQYF. CDR3 sequence (DNA): TGTGCCTGCAGCTCCAGTAGGGGTTTGGAGACCCAGTACTTC.

Many counts were recorded for this clonotype. The J gene is TRBJ2-1, the V gene TRBV12-3 or TRBV12-4, with 11 positions matching TRBD2. Trimming cost V 8 bases and J 7 bases; bases outside gene matches: 10. The CDR3 length is 15 residues. The CDR3 DNA reads as TGTGCCAGCCTCGAAGGTAGCGGGGGGGCGAATGAGCAGTTCTTC. It yields the protein CASLEGSGGANEQFF.

This clonotype was recorded at least ten times. The rearrangement joins TRBV29-1 to TRBJ1-2; perhaps TRBD1 as D (5 bases). The CDR3 has 12 amino acids. Trimming stripped 3 bases from V and 8 bases from J, with 13 bases between. Germline loops: CDR1 SQVTM, CDR2 ANQGSEA. The CDR3 here is CSVDRVRAGYTF. The CDR3 DNA is TGCAGCGTTGACAGGGTCCGGGCGGGCTACACCTTC.

This clonotype was detected many times. The chain has TRBV6-2 or TRBV6-3 and TRBJ2-5; 9 bases align to TRBD1. V gave up 6 bases and J gave up 5 bases; unmatched junction bases: 13. The CDR3 covers 16 residues. In germline, CDR1 is MNHEY, CDR2 SVGEGT. The CDR3 is CASSPLSTGGWETQYF. The CDR3 DNA follows: TGTGCCAGCAGCCCCCTCTCGACAGGGGGGTGGGAGACCCAGTACTTC.

This clonotype was picked up a small number of times. The chain employs TRBV20-1 and TRBJ1-1; TRBD1 aligns across 7 bases. This CDR3 has 11 residues. The J segment lost 7 bases and the V segment lost 4 bases, leaving 3 bases of the junction unmatched. Germline V gives CDR1 DFQATT, CDR2 SNEGSKA (reference sequence). The CDR3 protein is CSAKRDSEAFF. CDR3 sequence (DNA): TGCAGTGCTAAGCGGGACAGTGAAGCTTTCTTT.

This clonotype was found a few times. V gene TRBV25-1 combines with J gene TRBJ2-2; unclear D gene. Germline CDR1 is MGHDK and CDR2 is SYGVNS. Deletions cut 7 bases from V and 1 base from J, with 7 bases between. The CDR3 runs to 13 residues. In DNA form, the CDR3 reads TGTGCCAGCACGAACCAGAACACCGGGGAGCTGTTTTTT. It encodes CASTNQNTGELFF.

This clonotype came up many times. J is TRBJ2-7 and V is TRBV2; a possible D gene is TRBD2 (5 bases). CDR1 is SNHLY, CDR2 FYNNEI, per germline. V lost 6 bases to trimming and J lost 3 bases, with 15 bases between them. The CDR3 runs 14 residues. The CDR3 protein is CASRIGLSVYEQYF. In DNA, the CDR3 is TGTGCCAGCAGAATTGGACTCTCGGTCTACGAGCAGTACTTC.

The sample holds many counts of this clonotype. The chain carries TRBV10-3 and TRBJ2-7; the D is unclear. Germline values: CDR1 ENHRY, CDR2 SYGVKD. Trimming removed 6 bases at V and 2 bases at J, with 14 bases between. The CDR3 is 14 residues long. CDR3 sequence reads: CAIRAQGLAYEQYF. The CDR3 coding sequence is TGTGCCATCAGGGCCCAAGGCCTGGCCTACGAGCAGTACTTC.

This clonotype was observed at least ten times. The chain links TRBV27 to TRBJ2-2; D is perhaps TRBD1 (5 bases). There are 17 residues in the CDR3. Trimming stripped 1 base from V and 4 bases from J, with 16 bases between. CDR1 is MNHEY, CDR2 SMNVEV, per germline (reference sequence). DNA of the CDR3: TGTGCCAGCAGTTTATGGGGCACTCAAGAACTCACCGGGGAGCTGTTTTTT. Encoded protein: CASSLWGTQELTGELFF.

V usage is TRBV27 and J usage is TRBJ2-2; 8 positions match TRBD1. The CDR3 runs 16 residues. The V segment lost 5 bases and the J segment 6 bases; nucleotides outside the gene matches: 11. Per the germline V gene, CDR1 is MNHEY and CDR2 is SMNVEV (reference sequence). The CDR3 protein is CASSLRATGEPGELFF. The CDR3 DNA follows: TGTGCCAGCAGTCTTCGGGCGACAGGGGAGCCCGGGGAGCTGTTTTTT.